These 14 T cell receptor beta chains were all obtained from the same sample, sequenced in a study of T-cell memory formation after mild COVID-19. TCRdb fed the 5' RACE reads into MiXCR, producing one record per CDR3 protein. The repertoire has around 320,000 distinct CDR3 sequences, approximately 20% of them found once; the top ten carry around a fifth. The sample consisted of PBMCs or a T cell subset sorted from them (not recorded which). The receptors derive from a man aged 18-30 years who had mild COVID-19 (a few samples of this study predate the infection). Cell type and time point are not known.

The CDR3 loop reads CASSDQGTGELFF. In DNA form, the CDR3 reads TGTGCCAGCAGCGATCAGGGGACCGGGGAGCTGTTTTTT. V and J are TRBV7-2 and TRBJ2-2, with D possibly matching TRBD1 (6 bases). The CDR3 has 13 residues. Germline CDR1 and CDR2: SGHTA and FQGNSA. Trimming pared 5 bases from V and 5 bases from J, leaving 9 bases between.

The V and J genes are TRBV27 and TRBJ2-7; D not certain. Looked up from germline, CDR1 is MNHEY and CDR2 is SMNVEV (reference sequence). V dropped 2 bases and J dropped 0 bases, with 11 bases sitting between them. CDR3 length equals 15 residues. This CDR3 is CASSLRPSSSYEQYV. Here the CDR3 DNA reads TGTGCCAGCAGTTTACGTCCCTCGAGCTCCTACGAGCAGTACGTC.

This clonotype occurred a few times. The rearrangement links TRBV20-1 to TRBJ2-5, with TRBD2 identical over 14 bases. The CDR3 totals 20 residues. Trimming at V came to 0 bases and at J to 1 base, leaving 13 bases not matched to a gene. CDR1 DFQATT and CDR2 SNEGSKA come from the germline V gene (reference sequence). The CDR3 region has the DNA TGCAGTGCTAGAGATGGCCACGGGACTAGCGGGGGCCCATTCCAAGAGACCCAGTACTTC. Protein product: CSARDGHGTSGGPFQETQYF.

The table lists this clonotype with a few counts. J is TRBJ2-3 and V is TRBV7-2; perhaps TRBD2 as D (7 bases). Germline assignment: CDR1 SGHTA and CDR2 FQGNSA. V was cut by 7 bases and J by 0 bases, with 20 bases left in between. The CDR3 contains 17 residues. The CDR3 coding sequence is TGTGCCAGCACCTTGGGGGGGGGCGGTCCAAGCACAGATACGCAGTATTTT. It encodes CASTLGGGGPSTDTQYF.

The chain is built from TRBV24-1 and TRBJ2-3; unclear D gene. The germline V and J ends were trimmed by 1 base and 0 bases, with 7 bases remaining between them. Germline CDR1 and CDR2: KGHDR and SFDVKD. The CDR3 loop spans 15 amino acids. In DNA form, the CDR3 reads TGTGCCACCAGTGATTTACCGGGCAGCACAGATACGCAGTATTTT. Translation: CATSDLPGSTDTQYF.

The chain recombines TRBV7-9 with TRBJ2-7; 10 bases map to TRBD1. CDR1 is SEHNR and CDR2 is FQNEAQ in the germline V gene (reference sequence). The CDR3 runs to 13 residues. After removal of 4 bases from V and 6 bases from J, the junction contained 3 bases not matched to a gene. The DNA for the CDR3 is TGTGCCAGCAGCTGGGACAGGGGTCGCGAGCAGTACGTC. It specifies CASSWDRGREQYV.

This clonotype is a singleton in its sample. The V and J genes are TRBV4-1 and TRBJ2-7; a weak D match, TRBD2 (6 bases). Germline CDR1 is MGHRA and CDR2 is YSYEKL. V lost 6 bases and J lost 0, with 15 bases in between. This CDR3 has 15 amino acids. For the CDR3, the DNA is TGCGCCAGCAGGCCTAGCGCTTCGAGCTCCTACGAGCAGTACTTC. Its translation: CASRPSASSSYEQYF.

The rearrangement uses TRBV7-2 and TRBJ2-5; 8 bases map to TRBD2. Trimming removed 5 bases from V and 1 base from J; junction bases left unmatched: 6. The CDR3 sequence is 15 residues long. The V gene's germline CDR1 is SGHTA and CDR2 FQGNSA. This CDR3 is CASSPSAGVQETQYF. The CDR3 nucleotides read TGTGCCAGCAGCCCCTCAGCGGGGGTCCAAGAGACCCAGTACTTC.

The chain couples TRBV20-1 to TRBJ2-7; 11 nucleotides match TRBD1. Germline CDR1 reads DFQATT; CDR2 reads SNEGSKA (reference sequence). V shed 0 bases and J 3 bases; nucleotides not matched to a gene: 7. This CDR3 is built from 16 residues. The CDR3 DNA reads as TGCAGTGCTAGAGAACTAGGGGACAGGGGGATCTACGAGCAGTACTTC. Protein: CSARELGDRGIYEQYF.

The chain carries TRBV27 and TRBJ1-1, with TRBD1 identical over 8 bases. This CDR3 is built from 15 residues. Looked up from germline, CDR1 is MNHEY and CDR2 is SMNVEV (reference sequence). V lost 4 bases, J lost 4 bases, and 8 bases stayed unmatched. This CDR3 is CASSSQGATGTEAFF. The CDR3 bases are TGTGCCAGCAGTTCCCAGGGGGCTACGGGCACTGAAGCTTTCTTT.

This clonotype came up a few times. The chain has TRBV10-3 and TRBJ2-3; no reliable D call. V gave up 0 bases and J gave up 1 base, with 5 bases separating them. The CDR3 runs 14 residues. Germline loops: CDR1 ENHRY, CDR2 SYGVKD. This chain's CDR3 is CAISESVGTDTQYF. The CDR3 nucleotides read TGTGCCATCAGTGAGTCGGTGGGCACAGATACGCAGTATTTT.

The sample holds a few counts of this clonotype. The chain employs TRBV24-1 and TRBJ2-1; D unresolved. Germline lookup yields CDR1 KGHDR and CDR2 SFDVKD. V dropped 7 bases and J dropped 4 bases, with 4 bases sitting between them. This CDR3 has 11 residues. CDR3 bases: TGTGCCACCAGATCTTACAATGAGCAGTTCTTC. It codes for CATRSYNEQFF.

This chain connects TRBV6-2 or TRBV6-3 to TRBJ1-2; no reliable D call. This CDR3 has 12 amino acids. V was clipped by 7 bases and J by 8 bases, with 14 bases between them. The germline CDR1 and CDR2 sequences are MNHEY and SVGEGT. CDR3 sequence (DNA): TGTGCCAGCACCCCAGGCTCTATCGGCTACACCTTC. Translated: CASTPGSIGYTF.

Only a few counts were recorded for this clonotype. The chain uses TRBV5-5 and TRBJ2-7, with D possibly called TRBD1 or TRBD2 (7 bases each). V shed 4 bases and J shed 5 bases, with 19 bases lying between them. The germline CDR1 and CDR2 sequences are SGHKS and YYEKEE (reference sequence). This CDR3 is 15 amino acids long. The CDR3 DNA reads as TGTGCCAGCAGCGCAGGGGGGGCAGGGTTTCACGAGCAGTACGTC. Translation gives CASSAGGAGFHEQYV.